This T cell receptor (beta chain) was found in a study of blood T cell repertoires in COVID-19. Study at large: Material from acute and convalescent COVID-19 was sourced from the United States, Italy and Spain. T cells, B-cell-depleted T cells, or PBMCs supplied cDNA or gDNA.

Seattle researchers signed up patients amid active infection and tracked them longitudinally. V was clipped by 0 bases and J by 0 bases; unmatched bases: 7. There are 17 residues in the CDR3. The V gene's germline CDR1 is SNHLY and CDR2 FYNNEI. Some clones are missing from TCRdb's copy, which holds only in-frame ones; the method was immunoSEQ multiplex PCR. Of 250,000 to 300,000 clones in the sample, 75% to 90% were seen once. This rearrangement joins TRBV2 to TRBJ2-7; 8 nucleotides line up with TRBD2. This receptor was obtained from a woman aged 65 to 85 with COVID-19, enrolled during active disease. Specimen: peripheral blood. The DNA for the CDR3 is TGTGCCAGCAGTGAAGCGCTTGGCGGGAGGAGCTCCTACGAGCAGTACTTC. Protein: CASSEALGGRSSYEQYF.